Below, 27 T cell receptor beta chains from the same sample are listed, as sequenced in a study of blood T cell repertoires in COVID-19 (dated by TCRdb to the early 2020s). The library relied on the immunoSEQ multiplex PCR assay. In TCRdb, the immuneACCESS table is reduced to in-frame sequences with V and J assigned. These tables do not hold every clone; where another copy was compared, an unresolved V gene accounts for under half, and the others remain unexplained. Across this sample there are about 40,000 clones, with more than 70% seen only once. Around 2.4% of the sample rests with the top ten. The sample was peripheral blood. The origin of the receptors is a human donor in a cohort sampled during active COVID-19.

The chain combines TRBV5-4 with TRBJ2-5; TRBD2 matches 7 bases. The CDR3 runs to 13 residues. V shed 5 bases, J shed 3 bases, and the junction held 4 bases outside the gene matches. Germline V gives CDR1 SGHNT, CDR2 YYREEE (reference sequence). CDR3 amino acids: CASRSLAEETQYF. The CDR3 nucleotides read TGTGCCAGCAGGTCCCTAGCGGAAGAGACCCAGTACTTC.

The V gene is TRBV3-1 (or the pseudogene TRBV3-2), the J gene TRBJ1-1; the D is unclear. The CDR3 is made up of 13 amino acids. Germline V CDR1 and CDR2: LGHDT, YNNKEL (reference sequence). Deletions cut 7 bases from V and 0 bases from J, with 9 bases between. CDR3 loop: CASTHAMNTEAFF. CDR3 DNA sequence: TGTGCCAGCACACATGCCATGAACACTGAAGCTTTCTTT.

CDR3 loop: CASSQGRGVLAEAFF. Here the CDR3 DNA reads TGCGCCAGCAGCCAAGGCCGGGGGGTCTTAGCTGAAGCTTTCTTT. J is TRBJ1-1 and V is TRBV4-1; D is perhaps TRBD1 (5 bases). The CDR3 runs to 15 residues. Trimming took off 1 base at V and 6 bases at J, with 15 bases between the two ends. CDR1 MGHRA and CDR2 YSYEKL come from the germline V gene.

The rearrangement uses TRBV9 and TRBJ2-3; the match to TRBD2 covers 14 bases. Germline assignment: CDR1 SGDLS and CDR2 YYNGEE. The CDR3 loop spans 17 amino acids. The V and J ends lost 4 bases and 2 bases, in that order; junction bases with no gene match: 6. CDR3: CASSLRTSGGHTDTQYF. CDR3 coding DNA: TGTGCCAGCAGCCTCCGGACTAGCGGGGGGCACACAGATACGCAGTATTTT.

The chain links TRBV5-1 to TRBJ1-2; TRBD1 aligns across 9 bases. V lost 2 bases, J lost 5 bases, and 4 bases stayed unmatched. CDR3 length: 14 amino acids. CDR1 is SGHRS, CDR2 YFSETQ, per germline. In DNA form, the CDR3 reads TGCGCCAGCAGCTTTCCGGGACAGGGTTATGGCTACACCTTC. Amino acid sequence: CASSFPGQGYGYTF.

This chain uses TRBV6-5 with TRBJ2-7, with D possibly being TRBD1 (5 bases). V lost 2 bases and J lost 5, with 13 bases in between. Germline V gene lookup returns CDR1 MNHEY and CDR2 SVGAGI. This CDR3 comprises 14 residues. As DNA, the CDR3 is TGTGCCAGCAGTTACGGTGGCAGGGCCAACGAGCAGTACTTC. Translating gives CASSYGGRANEQYF.

The chain employs TRBV30 and TRBJ1-6, with 7 bases lining up with TRBD1. The V segment lost 0 bases and the J segment 0 bases; nucleotides outside the gene matches: 2. The CDR3 loop spans 16 amino acids. The germline CDR1 and CDR2 sequences are GTSNPN and SVGIG (reference sequence). CDR3 loop: CAWSVGDSSYNSPLHF. CDR3 DNA: TGTGCCTGGAGTGTGGGGGACAGCTCCTATAATTCACCCCTCCACTTT.

This chain uses TRBV18 with TRBJ2-1; TRBD2 aligns across 8 bases. Germline assignment: CDR1 KGHSH and CDR2 LQKENI. The CDR3 is made up of 17 amino acids. With 3 bases clipped from V and 3 bases from J, the junction kept 10 bases outside the gene matches. CDR3 coding DNA: TGTGCCAGCTCACCTCCCTCGCGCGGGGGGCTCTACAATGAGCAGTTCTTC. It codes for CASSPPSRGGLYNEQFF.

The chain employs TRBV28 and TRBJ2-7, with 9 positions matching TRBD1. Germline V gives CDR1 MDHEN, CDR2 SYDVKM. V lost 3 bases and J lost 8; bases outside the gene matches: 8. The CDR3 is made up of 14 amino acids. CDR3 sequence: CASSFTQGAYQQYF. CDR3 DNA sequence: TGTGCCAGCAGTTTTACACAGGGGGCGTATCAGCAGTACTTC.

The chain links TRBV5-1 to TRBJ2-5, with 12 nucleotides matching TRBD2. This CDR3 has 15 residues. After removal of 4 bases from V and 2 bases from J, the junction contained 3 bases not matched to a gene. Germline V gene lookup returns CDR1 SGHRS and CDR2 YFSETQ. The CDR3 DNA follows: TGCGCCAGCAGCCTACTAGCGGGGGGACAAGAGACCCAGTACTTC. Translating gives CASSLLAGGQETQYF.

This chain connects TRBV30 to TRBJ1-5; the D gene is possibly TRBD1 (6 bases). V lost 5 bases and J lost 9, with 17 bases in between. This CDR3 contains 13 residues. Germline lookup yields CDR1 GTSNPN and CDR2 SVGIG (reference sequence). This chain's CDR3 is CAWSGTNQGPQHF. In DNA, the CDR3 is TGTGCCTGGTCCGGGACAAACCAAGGGCCCCAGCATTTT.

The rearrangement uses TRBV11-2 and TRBJ2-6; D is undetermined. Trimming cost V 3 bases and J 0 bases, with 6 bases left between them. The CDR3 extends over 15 amino acids. Germline values: CDR1 SGHAT, CDR2 FQNNGV. CDR3: CASSFQDSGANVLTF. The CDR3 bases are TGTGCCAGCAGCTTCCAGGACTCTGGGGCCAACGTCCTGACTTTC.

This chain uses TRBV6-5 with TRBJ2-7; D perhaps matches TRBD1 (7 bases). The V end was cut by 6 bases, the J end by 5 bases, with 17 bases between. This CDR3 spans 14 amino acids. CDR1 is MNHEY, CDR2 SVGAGI, per germline. DNA for the CDR3: TGTGCCAGCAGAGACAGGACAGGACTACACGAGCAGTACTTC. Translating it yields CASRDRTGLHEQYF.

This clone occurred once. V and J are TRBV12-5 and TRBJ2-5, with 9 bases identical to TRBD1. V dropped 5 bases and J dropped 5; count of bases not matched to a gene: 3. Germline V gene data show CDR1 as LGHNT and CDR2 as FRNRAP. This CDR3 has 13 residues. CDR3 protein: CASGTGGGETQYF. In nucleotides, the CDR3 is TGTGCTAGTGGTACAGGGGGCGGGGAGACCCAGTACTTC.

This clone was seen a handful of times. The V gene is TRBV6-1, the J gene TRBJ1-6; TRBD1 aligns across 7 bases. Germline V gene sequence: CDR1 MNHNS, CDR2 SASEGT. Unmatched junction bases numbered 4, after V lost 7 bases and J lost 4 bases. The CDR3 totals 14 residues. The CDR3 region is CASISTGYNSPLHF. CDR3 bases: TGTGCCAGCATATCGACAGGGTATAATTCACCCCTCCACTTT.

The chain couples TRBV6-5 to TRBJ2-5; a weak D match, TRBD2 (5 bases). The germline CDR1 and CDR2 sequences are MNHEY and SVGAGI. Trimming took off 7 bases at V and 4 bases at J, with 10 bases between the two ends. The CDR3 is 12 residues long. CDR3 sequence: CASTEGGETQYF. The CDR3 coding sequence is TGTGCCAGCACAGAGGGTGGAGAGACCCAGTACTTC.

The CDR3: CASSHNAGENEQFF. In DNA form, the CDR3 reads TGTGCCAGCAGCCACAATGCAGGGGAGAATGAGCAGTTCTTC. The chain combines TRBV11-2 with TRBJ2-1, with a possible D match to TRBD1 (6 bases). V was clipped by 5 bases and J by 7 bases, with 15 bases between them. The CDR3 totals 14 residues. CDR1 and CDR2 (germline): SGHAT, FQNNGV.

The chain links TRBV7-6 to TRBJ2-5, with unresolved D. V lost 3 bases and J 8 bases, leaving 16 bases between the germline ends. The CDR3 is 14 residues long. CDR1 and CDR2 (germline): SGHVS, FNYEAQ. The CDR3 loop is CASSFSPKAETQYF. The CDR3 bases are TGTGCCAGCAGCTTTAGCCCTAAGGCCGAAACCCAGTACTTC.

V is TRBV6-5 and J is TRBJ1-6; 7 bases line up with TRBD1. The germline gives CDR1 MNHEY, CDR2 SVGAGI. The V and J ends lost 4 bases and 9 bases, in that order; junction bases with no gene match: 3. CDR3 length equals 13 residues. CDR3 in DNA: TGTGCCAGCAGTTTCACAGGGGTTTCACCCCTCCACTTT. It specifies CASSFTGVSPLHF.

Written as DNA, the CDR3 is TGTGCCAGTAGTACGCGGGGGCCGGGGGAGACCCAGTACTTC. Residues: CASSTRGPGETQYF. V usage is TRBV19 and J usage is TRBJ2-5; weak D call: TRBD2 (7 bases). CDR1 LNHDA and CDR2 SQIVND come from the germline V gene (reference sequence). Trimming shortened V by 4 bases and J by 5 bases, and 14 bases separated the two germline ends. This CDR3 spans 14 amino acids.

V and J are TRBV5-6 and TRBJ1-1; no clear D gene. V was pared by 2 bases and J by 1 base, with 6 bases between. The CDR3 spans 13 residues. Germline CDR1 and CDR2: SGHDT and YYEEEE. CDR3 DNA: TGTGCCAGCAGCTTCGGAGGGAACACTGAAGCTTTCTTT. Translating it yields CASSFGGNTEAFF.

The chain employs TRBV5-1 and TRBJ2-1; TRBD1 might be the D (5 bases). The CDR3 length is 14 residues. The germline gives CDR1 SGHRS, CDR2 YFSETQ. With 4 bases removed from V and 4 bases from J, the gap between germline ends came to 12 bases. DNA of the CDR3: TGCGCCAGCAGCAGGACACCCTCTTACAATGAGCAGTTCTTC. Protein: CASSRTPSYNEQFF.

A single count supports this clone. Mismatch with germline at one junction end may stem from a read error. This CDR3 reads CASSLYRDTEAFF. CDR3 coding DNA: TGTGCCAGCAGCTTATATCGGGACACTGAAGCTTTCTTT. The chain uses TRBV27 and TRBJ1-1; D call uncertain. Germline lookup yields CDR1 MNHEY and CDR2 SMNVEV (reference sequence). CDR3 size: 13 residues.

This clone was observed a single time. The chain employs TRBV6-5 and TRBJ1-5; no firm D call. Trimming shortened V by 4 bases and J by 2 bases, and 9 bases separated the two germline ends. Germline CDR1 and CDR2: MNHEY and SVGAGI. The CDR3 runs 14 residues. CDR3 bases: TGTGCCAGCAGTTCCCGGTTTGGCAATCAGCCCCAGCATTTT. Protein: CASSSRFGNQPQHF.

The chain combines TRBV7-9 with TRBJ1-6, with TRBD1 matching 8 bases. Germline V gene lookup returns CDR1 SEHNR and CDR2 FQNEAQ (reference sequence). The CDR3 contains 14 residues. With V trimmed by 5 bases and J by 6 bases, 3 bases remained unmatched. The CDR3 protein is CASSIGQGNSPLHF. The CDR3, as DNA: TGTGCCAGCAGCATCGGACAGGGTAATTCACCCCTCCACTTT.

The genes are TRBV25-1 and TRBJ2-2, with TRBD1 identical over 9 bases. Germline loops: CDR1 MGHDK, CDR2 SYGVNS. This CDR3 spans 16 amino acids. J lost 3 bases, V lost 5 bases, and 7 bases had no gene match. CDR3 nucleotides: TGTGCCAGCAGTAGTCCGGGACAGGGAGACACCGGGGAGCTGTTTTTT. Its protein product is CASSSPGQGDTGELFF.

The count of this clone is one. J is TRBJ1-2 and V is TRBV27; 12 bases fit TRBD1. J lost 7 bases, V lost 3 bases, and 6 bases had no gene match. CDR1 and CDR2 (germline): MNHEY, SMNVEV (reference sequence). The CDR3 loop spans 15 amino acids. The CDR3 sequence: CASSFWDRGQRGYTF. The CDR3 DNA sequence: TGTGCCAGCAGTTTTTGGGACAGGGGGCAACGTGGCTACACCTTC.